These 8 T cell receptor beta chains share one sample of origin, sequenced in a study of chemoradiotherapy in HPV16-positive cancers. The protocol was immunoSEQ multiplex PCR, while the TCRdb copy is restricted to in-frame clones and leaves out a portion. This sample has approximately 23,000 clones, with about two thirds found just once. The specimen was collected from a patient who underwent chemoradiotherapy. Receptors were obtained from a human donor with HPV-associated anogenital cancer.

The V call is TRBV10-3, the J call TRBJ1-1, with a weak D call TRBD1 (6 bases). V was cut by 5 bases and J by 5 bases, with 12 bases left in between. Germline assignment: CDR1 ENHRY and CDR2 SYGVKD. This CDR3 is built from 13 residues. The DNA of the CDR3 is TGTGCCATCAGTAAAGGGGGGCAGACTGAAGCTTTCTTT. As protein: CAISKGGQTEAFF.

The J gene is TRBJ2-1, the V gene TRBV9; D is possibly TRBD2 (6 bases). The CDR3 is 16 amino acids. Germline V lookup: CDR1 SGDLS, CDR2 YYNGEE. V was trimmed by 0 bases and J by 7 bases, leaving 17 bases between them. The CDR3 nucleotides read TGTGCCAGCAGCGTAGATATGCGGGGTCCTATGAATGAGCAGTTCTTC. This translates into CASSVDMRGPMNEQFF. The full variable domain, in which reference TRBV9 and TRBJ2-1 provide the parts outside the CDR3, is DSGVTQTPKHLITATGQRVTLRCSPRSGDLSVYWYQQSLDQGLQFLIQYYNGEERAKGNILERFSAQQFPDLHSELNLSSLELGDSALYFCASSVDMRGPMNEQFFGPGTRLTVL.

This chain uses TRBV6-4 with TRBJ2-3; 12 nucleotides align to TRBD2. Unmatched junction bases numbered 5, after V lost 6 bases and J lost 4 bases. Germline V lookup: CDR1 MRHNA, CDR2 SNTAGT. This CDR3 spans 15 amino acids. For the CDR3, the DNA is TGTGCCAGCAGCTTGACTAGCGGGAGTCCAGATACGCAGTATTTT. Amino acid sequence: CASSLTSGSPDTQYF.

V usage is TRBV14 and J usage is TRBJ1-1; no reliable D call. Per the germline V gene, CDR1 is SGHDN and CDR2 is FVKESK. Trimming removed 4 bases from V and 3 bases from J, with 9 bases in between. This CDR3 is 13 amino acids long. DNA of the CDR3: TGTGCCAGCAGCCGTGATTGGGACACTGAAGCTTTCTTT. Translating it yields CASSRDWDTEAFF.

A remark on this clone: The sample carries other DNA sequences with the same CDR3. The chain carries TRBV19 and TRBJ1-1, with TRBD1 identical over 7 bases. Looked up from germline, CDR1 is LNHDA and CDR2 is SQIVND (reference sequence). The V gene end was trimmed by 3 bases and the J gene end by 8 bases; junction bases not matched to a gene: 9. The CDR3 is made up of 14 amino acids. CDR3 nucleotides: TGTGCCAGTAGTATTGGGCAGGGGGGCACCGAAGCTTTCTTT. It encodes CASSIGQGGTEAFF. Filled out from reference TRBV19 and TRBJ1-1, the complete variable domain reads DGGITQSPKYLFRKEGQNVTLSCEQNLNHDAMYWYRQDPGQGLRLIYYSQIVNDFQKGDIAEGYSVSREKKESFPLTVTSAQKNPTAFYLCASSIGQGGTEAFFGQGTRLTVV.

The V call is TRBV19, the J call TRBJ2-3, with 8 bases matching TRBD2. Losses at the gene ends were 6 bases for V and 4 bases for J; bases not matched to a gene: 12. Germline-derived CDR1 and CDR2 are LNHDA and SQIVND (reference sequence). This CDR3 region has 16 residues. CDR3 sequence: CASSPGGGRRADTQYF. CDR3 sequence (DNA): TGTGCCAGTAGCCCGGGCGGCGGGAGGAGGGCAGATACGCAGTATTTT. Supplemented by reference TRBV19 and TRBJ2-3, the full variable domain reads DGGITQSPKYLFRKEGQNVTLSCEQNLNHDAMYWYRQDPGQGLRLIYYSQIVNDFQKGDIAEGYSVSREKKESFPLTVTSAQKNPTAFYLCASSPGGGRRADTQYFGPGTRLTVL.

J is TRBJ1-3 and V is TRBV4-3; D gene ambiguous. V lost 3 bases and J 0 bases, leaving 3 bases between the germline ends. The CDR3 runs to 13 residues. The germline CDR1 and CDR2 sequences are LGHNA and YSLEER. The CDR3, as DNA: TGCGCCAGCAGCCAGGACTCTGGAAACACCATATATTTT. It is translated as CASSQDSGNTIYF.

The chain uses TRBV2 and TRBJ2-5; 13 bases match TRBD2. V lost 8 bases to trimming and J lost 5 bases; unmatched junction nucleotides: 5. The CDR3 contains 14 residues. Germline lookup yields CDR1 SNHLY and CDR2 FYNNEI. The CDR3 spells CASERTSGSETQYF. CDR3 in DNA: TGTGCCAGCGAGAGGACTAGCGGGAGCGAGACCCAGTACTTC.